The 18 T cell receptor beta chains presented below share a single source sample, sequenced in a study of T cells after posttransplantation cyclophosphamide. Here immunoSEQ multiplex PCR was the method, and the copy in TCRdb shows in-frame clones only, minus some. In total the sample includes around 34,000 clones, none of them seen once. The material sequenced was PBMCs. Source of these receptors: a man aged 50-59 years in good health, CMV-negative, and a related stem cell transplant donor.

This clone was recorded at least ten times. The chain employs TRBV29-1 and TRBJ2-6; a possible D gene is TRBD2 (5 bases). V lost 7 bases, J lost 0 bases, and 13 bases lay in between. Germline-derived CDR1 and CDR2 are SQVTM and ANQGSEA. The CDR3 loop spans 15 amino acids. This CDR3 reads CSGTYGSSGANVLTF. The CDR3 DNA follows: TGCAGCGGGACTTACGGAAGCTCTGGGGCCAACGTCCTGACTTTC. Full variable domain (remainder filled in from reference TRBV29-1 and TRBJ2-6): SAVISQKPSRDICQRGTSLTIQCQVDSQVTMMFWYRQQPGQSLTLIATANQGSEATYESGFVIDKFPISRPNLTFSTLTVSNMSPEDSSIYLCSGTYGSSGANVLTFGAGSRLTVL.

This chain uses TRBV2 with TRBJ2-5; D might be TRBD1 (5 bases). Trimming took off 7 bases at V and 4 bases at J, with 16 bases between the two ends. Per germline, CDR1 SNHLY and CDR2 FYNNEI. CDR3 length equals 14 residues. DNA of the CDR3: TGTGCCAGCATTGAGGCAGGGTCCTTAGAGACCCAGTACTTC. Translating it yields CASIEAGSLETQYF.

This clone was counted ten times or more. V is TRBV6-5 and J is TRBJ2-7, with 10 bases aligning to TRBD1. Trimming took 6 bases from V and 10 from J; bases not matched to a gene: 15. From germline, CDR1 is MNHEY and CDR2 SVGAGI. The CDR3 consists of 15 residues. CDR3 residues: CASSRTGGELAVQYF. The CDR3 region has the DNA TGTGCCAGCAGCAGGACAGGGGGGGAACTAGCGGTACAGTACTTC.

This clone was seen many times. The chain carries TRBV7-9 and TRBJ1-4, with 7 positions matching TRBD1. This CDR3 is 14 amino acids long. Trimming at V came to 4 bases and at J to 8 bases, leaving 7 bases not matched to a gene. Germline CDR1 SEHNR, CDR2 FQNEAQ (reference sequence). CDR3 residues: CASSYRGIEEKLFF. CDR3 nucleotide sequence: TGTGCCAGCAGCTACAGGGGTATAGAGGAAAAACTGTTTTTT.

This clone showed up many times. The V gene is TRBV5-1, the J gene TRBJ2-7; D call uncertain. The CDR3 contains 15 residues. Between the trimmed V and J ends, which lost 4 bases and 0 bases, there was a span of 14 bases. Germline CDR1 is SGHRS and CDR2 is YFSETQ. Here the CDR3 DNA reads TGCGCCAGCAGCCCGCCTCGGAGTATCTCCTACGAGCAGTACTTC. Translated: CASSPPRSISYEQYF.

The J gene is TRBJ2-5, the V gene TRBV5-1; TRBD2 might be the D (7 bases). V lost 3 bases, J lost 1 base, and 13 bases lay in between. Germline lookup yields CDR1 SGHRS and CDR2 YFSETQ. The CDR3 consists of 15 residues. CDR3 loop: CASSWEGGFQETQYF. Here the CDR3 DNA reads TGCGCCAGCAGCTGGGAGGGGGGATTCCAAGAGACCCAGTACTTC.

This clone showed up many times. The CDR3 loop reads CASRSGEGVDYGYTF. Written as DNA, the CDR3 is TGTGCCAGCAGATCAGGAGAGGGAGTAGACTATGGCTACACCTTC. V usage is TRBV6-1 and J usage is TRBJ1-2; no reliable D call. Trimming cost V 6 bases and J 3 bases, with 17 bases left between them. This CDR3 is built from 15 residues. Germline V gene data show CDR1 as MNHNS and CDR2 as SASEGT.

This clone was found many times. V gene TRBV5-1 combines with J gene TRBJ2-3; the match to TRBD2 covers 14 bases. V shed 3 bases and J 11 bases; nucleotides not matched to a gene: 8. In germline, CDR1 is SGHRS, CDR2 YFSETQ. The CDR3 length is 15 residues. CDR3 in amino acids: CASSSPGTSGSLQYF. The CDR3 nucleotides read TGCGCCAGCAGCTCCCCAGGGACTAGCGGGAGTTTGCAGTATTTT.

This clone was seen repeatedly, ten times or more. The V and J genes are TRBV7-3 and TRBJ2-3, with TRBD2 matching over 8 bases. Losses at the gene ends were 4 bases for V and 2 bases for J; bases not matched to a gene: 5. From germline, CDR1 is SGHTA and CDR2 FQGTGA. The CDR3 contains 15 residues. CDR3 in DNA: TGTGCCAGCAGCTCTACTAGCGGCTACACAGATACGCAGTATTTT. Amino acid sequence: CASSSTSGYTDTQYF. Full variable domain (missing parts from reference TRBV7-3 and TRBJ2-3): GAGVSQTPSNKVTEKGKYVELRCDPISGHTALYWYRQSLGQGPEFLIYFQGTGAADDSGLPNDRFFAVRPEGSVSTLKIQRTERGDSAVYLCASSSTSGYTDTQYFGPGTRLTVL.

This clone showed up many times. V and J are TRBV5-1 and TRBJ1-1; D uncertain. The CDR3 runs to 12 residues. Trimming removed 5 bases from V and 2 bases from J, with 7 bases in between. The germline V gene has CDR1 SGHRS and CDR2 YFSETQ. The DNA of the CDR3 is TGCGCCAGCAGTTCCCCTAACACTGAAGCTTTCTTT. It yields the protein CASSSPNTEAFF.

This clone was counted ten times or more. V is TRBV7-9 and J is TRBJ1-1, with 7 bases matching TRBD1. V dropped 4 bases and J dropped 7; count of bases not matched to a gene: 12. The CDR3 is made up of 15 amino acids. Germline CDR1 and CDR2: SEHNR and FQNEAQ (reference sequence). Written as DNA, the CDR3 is TGTGCCAGCAGCTCTCGGGGACAGCAAGACGGTGAAGCTTTCTTT. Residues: CASSSRGQQDGEAFF.

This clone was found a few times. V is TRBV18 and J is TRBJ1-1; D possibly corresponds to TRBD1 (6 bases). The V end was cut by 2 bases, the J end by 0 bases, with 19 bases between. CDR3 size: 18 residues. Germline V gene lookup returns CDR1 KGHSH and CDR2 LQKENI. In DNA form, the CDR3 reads TGTGCCAGCTCACCAATTAGAAGGGGGAGTGCCATGAACACTGAAGCTTTCTTT. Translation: CASSPIRRGSAMNTEAFF.

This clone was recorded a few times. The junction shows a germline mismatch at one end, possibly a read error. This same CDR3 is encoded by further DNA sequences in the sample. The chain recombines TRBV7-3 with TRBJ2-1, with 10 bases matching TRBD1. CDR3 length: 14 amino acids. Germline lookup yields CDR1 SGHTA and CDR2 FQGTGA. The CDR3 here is CASSFGQGGGEQFF. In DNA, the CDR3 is TGTGCGAGCAGCTTTGGACAGGGGGGGGGTGAGCAGTTCTTC.

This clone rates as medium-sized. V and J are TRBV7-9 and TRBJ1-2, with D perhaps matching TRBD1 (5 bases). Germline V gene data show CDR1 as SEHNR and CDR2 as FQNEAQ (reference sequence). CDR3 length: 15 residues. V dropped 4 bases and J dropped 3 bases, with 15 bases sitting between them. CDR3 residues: CASSYPLGADYGYTF. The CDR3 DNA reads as TGTGCCAGCAGCTACCCCCTAGGGGCGGACTATGGCTACACCTTC. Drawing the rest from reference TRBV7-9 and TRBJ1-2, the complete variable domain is DTGVSQNPRHKITKRGQNVTFRCDPISEHNRLYWYRQTLGQGPEFLTYFQNEAQLEKSRLLSDRFSAERPKGSFSTLEIQRTEQGDSAMYLCASSYPLGADYGYTFGSGTRLTVV.

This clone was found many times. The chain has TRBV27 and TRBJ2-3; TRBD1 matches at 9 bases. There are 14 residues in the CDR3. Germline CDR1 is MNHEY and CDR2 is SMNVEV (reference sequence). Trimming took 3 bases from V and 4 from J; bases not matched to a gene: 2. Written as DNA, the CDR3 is TGTGCCAGCAGTTTTGACAGGGGGTCAGATACGCAGTATTTT. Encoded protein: CASSFDRGSDTQYF.

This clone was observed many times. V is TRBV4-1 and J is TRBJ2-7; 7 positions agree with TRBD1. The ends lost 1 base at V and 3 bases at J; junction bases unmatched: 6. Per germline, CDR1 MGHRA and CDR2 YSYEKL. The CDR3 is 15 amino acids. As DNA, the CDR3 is TGCGCCAGCAGCCAAGGGACAGGTTACCTCTACGAGCAGTACTTC. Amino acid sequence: CASSQGTGYLYEQYF.

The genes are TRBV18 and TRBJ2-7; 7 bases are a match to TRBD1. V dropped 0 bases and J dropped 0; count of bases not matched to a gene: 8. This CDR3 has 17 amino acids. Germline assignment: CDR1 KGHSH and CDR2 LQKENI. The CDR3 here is CASSPPKGAVSSYEQYF. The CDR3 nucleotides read TGTGCCAGCTCACCACCGAAGGGGGCGGTAAGCTCCTACGAGCAGTACTTC. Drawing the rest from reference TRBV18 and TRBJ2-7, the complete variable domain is NAGVMQNPRHLVRRRGQEARLRCSPMKGHSHVYWYRQLPEEGLKFMVYLQKENIIDESGMPKERFSAEFPKEGPSILRIQQVVRGDSAAYFCASSPPKGAVSSYEQYFGPGTRLTVT.

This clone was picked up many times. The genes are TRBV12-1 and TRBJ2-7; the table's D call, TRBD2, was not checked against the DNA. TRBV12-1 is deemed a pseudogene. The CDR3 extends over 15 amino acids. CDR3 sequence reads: CASSFSGRIPYEQYF. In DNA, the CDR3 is TGTGCCAGCAGCTTTAGCGGGAGGATACCCTACGAGCAGTACTTC.